A selection of T cell receptor beta chains follows, all from one sample in a study of blood T cell repertoires in COVID-19. The data were produced by immunoSEQ multiplex PCR, yet TCRdb's version contains in-frame clones alone and is incomplete. Of 490,000 or so clones in the sample, more than 85% were seen once. Material: PBMCs or T cells enriched from blood (not recorded which). These receptors originate from a woman aged 60-70 years who had recovered from COVID-19. Both conserved end residues are trimmed from each CDR3. Rows give clone size only sometimes, using once, few, many, or a class for an expanded clone.

clone size	V gene	CDR3 length	J gene	CDR3 protein
.	TRBV2	13	TRBJ1-1	ASTGGHRMNTEAF
once	TRBV7-6	14	TRBJ1-1	ASSLAVRIGNTEAF
.	TRBV5-5	13	TRBJ1-2	ASSLSPTGGYGYT
.	TRBV5-1	14	TRBJ2-4	ASSRRSSAGEDIQY
.	TRBV6-1	13	TRBJ1-5	ASSDGTGGYQPQH
.	TRBV5-1	12	TRBJ2-3	ASSFGTGVDTQY
.	TRBV5-1	13	TRBJ2-5	ASSLAAGGSETQY
.	TRBV30	13	TRBJ1-6	AWSDGGLDNSPLH
.	TRBV9	13	TRBJ2-2	ASSVGDLNTGELF
.	TRBV7-2	12	TRBJ2-4	ASSPGGGAAIQY
.	TRBV18	14	TRBJ2-1	ASSPSSGALGHEQF